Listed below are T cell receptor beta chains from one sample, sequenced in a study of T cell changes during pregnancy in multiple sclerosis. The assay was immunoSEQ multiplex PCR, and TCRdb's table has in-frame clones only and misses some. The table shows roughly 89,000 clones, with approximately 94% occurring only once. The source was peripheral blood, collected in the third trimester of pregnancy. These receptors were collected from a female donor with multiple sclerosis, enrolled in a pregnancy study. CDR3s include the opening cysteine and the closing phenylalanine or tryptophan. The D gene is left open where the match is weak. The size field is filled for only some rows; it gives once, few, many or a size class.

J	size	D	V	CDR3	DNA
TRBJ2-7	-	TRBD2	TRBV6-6	CASSYDAGGSYEQYF	TGTGCCAGCAGTTACGACGCGGGAGGATCCTACGAGCAGTACTTC
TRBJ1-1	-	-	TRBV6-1	CATRMGWQGGTEAFF	TGTGCCACCCGGATGGGGTGGCAGGGTGGAACTGAAGCTTTCTTT
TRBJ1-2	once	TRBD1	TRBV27	CASSHRTGHGYTF	TGTGCCAGCAGTCATCGGACAGGGCATGGCTACACCTTC
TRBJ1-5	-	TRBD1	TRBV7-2	CASSYTSVGQEVNQPQHF	TGTGCCAGCAGCTACACCTCCGTTGGACAGGAGGTGAACCAGCCCCAGCATTTT
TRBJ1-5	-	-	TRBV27	CASSSTGLNQPQHF	TGTGCCAGCAGTTCAACAGGTTTGAATCAGCCCCAGCATTTT
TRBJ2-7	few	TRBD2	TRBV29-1	CSVAHVAGASDEQYF	TGCAGCGTTGCACACGTAGCGGGAGCCTCGGACGAGCAGTACTTC
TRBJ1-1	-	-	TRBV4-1	CASSQEQLNTEAFF	TGCGCCAGCAGCCAAGAACAGCTTAACACTGAAGCTTTCTTT
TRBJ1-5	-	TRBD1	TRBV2	CASTMEQGAQEPQHF	TGTGCCAGCACCATGGAACAGGGGGCGCAGGAGCCCCAGCATTTT
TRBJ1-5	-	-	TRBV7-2	CASSLESQGNQPQHF	TGTGCCAGCAGCTTAGAATCACAGGGTAATCAGCCCCAGCATTTT
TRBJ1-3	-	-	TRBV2	CASSEGGSFSGNTIYF	TGTGCCAGCAGTGAAGGCGGGTCCTTCTCTGGAAACACCATATATTTT
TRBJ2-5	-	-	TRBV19	CASSILGSEETQYF	TGTGCCAGTAGTATATTGGGGAGCGAGGAGACCCAGTACTTC
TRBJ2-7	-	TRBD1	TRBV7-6	CASSLAGTGPVGRREQYF	TGTGCCAGCAGCTTAGCGGGGACAGGACCAGTCGGTAGGAGAGAGCAGTACTTC
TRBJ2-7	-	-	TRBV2	CASSEGLAEQYF	TGTGCCAGCAGTGAAGGTCTAGCGGAGCAGTACTTC
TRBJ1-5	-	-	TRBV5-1	CASSFGPQGSSQPQHF	TGCGCCAGCAGCTTCGGACCCCAGGGATCGAGTCAGCCCCAGCATTTT
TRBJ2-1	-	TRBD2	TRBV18	CASSLKPTGTTPRETSYNEQFF	TGTGCCAGCTCACTTAAACCTACCGGGACTACACCCCGGGAAACATCCTACAATGAGCAGTTCTTC
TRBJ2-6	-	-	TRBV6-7	CASRETPRSGANVLTF	TGTGCCAGCAGGGAGACGCCTCGCTCTGGGGCCAACGTCCTGACTTTC
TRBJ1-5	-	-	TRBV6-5	CASSSSGVGNQPQHF	TGTGCCAGCAGCTCGTCCGGGGTGGGCAATCAGCCCCAGCATTTT
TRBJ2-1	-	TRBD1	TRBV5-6	CASSFAGGAGNEQFF	TGTGCCAGCAGCTTCGCAGGGGGCGCCGGCAATGAGCAGTTCTTC
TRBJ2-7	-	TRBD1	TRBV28	CASTTRQGGTYEQYF	TGTGCCAGCACCACCCGACAGGGGGGTACCTACGAGCAGTACTTC
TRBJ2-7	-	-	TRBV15	CATSRGEGFEQYF	TGTGCCACCAGCAGAGGTGAGGGTTTCGAGCAGTACTTC